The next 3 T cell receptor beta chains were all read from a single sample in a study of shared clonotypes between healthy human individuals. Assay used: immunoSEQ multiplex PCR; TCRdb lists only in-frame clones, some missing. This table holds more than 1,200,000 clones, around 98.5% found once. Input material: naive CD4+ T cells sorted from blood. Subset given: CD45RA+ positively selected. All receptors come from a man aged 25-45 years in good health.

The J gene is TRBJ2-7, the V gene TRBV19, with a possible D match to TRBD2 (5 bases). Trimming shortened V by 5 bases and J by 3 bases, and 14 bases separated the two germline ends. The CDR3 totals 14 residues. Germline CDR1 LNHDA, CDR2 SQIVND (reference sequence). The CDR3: CASSPFRGSYEQYF. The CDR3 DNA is TGTGCCAGTAGTCCCTTCCGGGGTAGCTACGAGCAGTACTTC.

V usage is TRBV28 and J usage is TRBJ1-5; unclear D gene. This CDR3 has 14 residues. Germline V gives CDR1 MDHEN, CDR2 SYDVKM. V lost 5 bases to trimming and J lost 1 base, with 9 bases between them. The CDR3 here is CASSPVESNQPQHF. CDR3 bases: TGTGCCAGCAGTCCCGTAGAGAGCAATCAGCCCCAGCATTTT.

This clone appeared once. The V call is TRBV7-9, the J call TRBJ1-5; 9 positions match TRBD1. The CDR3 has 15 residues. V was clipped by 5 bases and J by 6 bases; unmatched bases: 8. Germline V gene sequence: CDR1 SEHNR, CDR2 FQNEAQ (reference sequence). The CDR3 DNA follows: TGTGCCAGCAGCGACAACCGACAGGGGGGTCAGCCCCAGCATTTT. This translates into CASSDNRQGGQPQHF.